These 28 T cell receptor beta chains were sequenced from one sample in a study of blood T cell repertoires in COVID-19. Profiled with immunoSEQ multiplex PCR; TCRdb holds only in-frame clones, not every one. This table has 95,000 to 130,000 clones, over 80% appearing once. What was sequenced was peripheral blood. Source of these receptors: a man aged 30-40 years with acute or convalescent COVID-19.

CDR3 amino acids: CASSLPGLAGMDEQFF. CDR3 bases: TGTGCCAGCAGCCTACCGGGACTAGCGGGAATGGATGAGCAGTTCTTC. This chain uses TRBV5-4 with TRBJ2-1; TRBD2 matches 13 bases. Germline V CDR1 and CDR2: SGHNT, YYREEE (reference sequence). With V trimmed by 4 bases and J by 8 bases, 9 bases remained unmatched. CDR3 size: 16 residues.

The V call is TRBV5-1, the J call TRBJ1-2; the match to TRBD1 covers 10 bases. This CDR3 has 15 amino acids. Germline CDR1 SGHRS, CDR2 YFSETQ. The junction had 6 bases not matched to a gene; V was cut back by 0 bases and J by 7 bases. CDR3 in amino acids: CASSLAGQGVSGYTF. DNA of the CDR3: TGCGCCAGCAGCTTGGCCGGACAGGGGGTTAGTGGCTACACCTTC.

The count of this clone is one. J is TRBJ1-4 and V is TRBV12-3 or TRBV12-4; D is unclear. CDR3 length: 11 amino acids. V lost 3 bases to trimming and J lost 8 bases, with 4 bases between them. CDR3 DNA sequence: TGTGCCAGCAGTTTGGGCGAAAAACTGTTTTTT. This gives the protein CASSLGEKLFF.

The genes are TRBV6-4 and TRBJ2-7; TRBD2 might be the D (6 bases). Between the trimmed V and J ends, which lost 6 bases and 0 bases, there was a span of 15 bases. The germline V gene has CDR1 MRHNA and CDR2 SNTAGT. The CDR3 has 15 amino acids. CDR3 loop: CASRREAVSSYEQYF. The CDR3 nucleotides read TGTGCCAGCAGGAGGGAGGCAGTTAGCTCCTACGAGCAGTACTTC.

This chain connects TRBV19 to TRBJ2-2; the match to TRBD2 covers 9 bases. With V trimmed by 4 bases and J by 5 bases, 5 bases remained unmatched. The CDR3 extends over 15 amino acids. The germline V gene has CDR1 LNHDA and CDR2 SQIVND (reference sequence). The CDR3 bases are TGTGCCAGTAGTACCGCTAGCGGGGCTACCGGGGAGCTGTTTTTT. It codes for CASSTASGATGELFF.

The chain carries TRBV11-2 and TRBJ2-1; 13 nucleotides line up with TRBD2. The trim removed 5 bases at V and 4 bases at J, leaving 5 bases unmatched. This CDR3 has 16 residues. Germline assignment: CDR1 SGHAT and CDR2 FQNNGV. Here the CDR3 reads CASSHTLAGGYNEQFF. The CDR3 nucleotides read TGTGCCAGCAGCCACACACTAGCGGGAGGGTACAATGAGCAGTTCTTC.

The V call is TRBV5-6, the J call TRBJ1-1; D unclear. V was clipped by 0 bases and J by 5 bases, with 11 bases between them. CDR3 length equals 14 residues. Germline lookup yields CDR1 SGHDT and CDR2 YYEEEE. The chain's CDR3 is CASSLAPARTEAFF. Written as DNA, the CDR3 is TGTGCCAGCAGCTTGGCCCCAGCGCGAACTGAAGCTTTCTTT.

This clone showed up just a few times. This chain joins TRBV5-1 and TRBJ2-3, with TRBD1 as a possible D gene (6 bases). With 4 bases removed from V and 8 bases from J, the gap between germline ends came to 14 bases. Germline CDR1 is SGHRS and CDR2 is YFSETQ. The CDR3 is 13 amino acids. The DNA for the CDR3 is TGCGCCAGCAGCCTTCGGACAGATGGTACGCAGTATTTT. Its translation: CASSLRTDGTQYF.

This rearrangement joins TRBV7-3 to TRBJ2-3; 8 bases fit TRBD2. The CDR3 has 17 residues. Germline V CDR1 and CDR2: SGHTA, FQGTGA. With 5 bases clipped from V and 4 bases from J, the junction kept 14 bases outside the gene matches. The CDR3 is CASSEKTGGQWPDTQYF. The DNA for the CDR3 is TGTGCCAGCAGCGAAAAAACGGGGGGGCAATGGCCAGATACGCAGTATTTT.

The rearrangement joins TRBV29-1 to TRBJ1-1; D ambiguous. The germline V and J ends were trimmed by 5 bases and 4 bases, with 8 bases remaining between them. Germline assignment: CDR1 SQVTM and CDR2 ANQGSEA. This CDR3 has 11 residues. The CDR3 coding sequence is TGCAGCGTTCCAAGGAGCACTGAAGCTTTCTTT. Its translation: CSVPRSTEAFF.

The rearrangement joins TRBV11-2 to TRBJ2-7, with TRBD1 matching over 11 bases. The CDR3 is made up of 16 amino acids. V was clipped by 4 bases and J by 2 bases; unmatched bases: 7. The germline V gene encodes CDR1 SGHAT and CDR2 FQNNGV. CDR3 sequence (DNA): TGTGCCAGCAGCTCAGACGGGACAGGGGGGACCTACGAGCAGTACTTC. Its protein product is CASSSDGTGGTYEQYF.

The rearrangement uses TRBV21-1 and TRBJ1-5; the listed D gene, TRBD1, was not tested against the DNA. TRBV21-1 is described as a pseudogene. This CDR3 is built from 15 residues. CDR3: CASSSRTGTNQPQHF. The CDR3 nucleotides are TGTGCCAGCAGCTCCCGGACAGGGACGAATCAGCCCCAGCATTTT.

This sequence joins TRBV7-2 and TRBJ2-1, with 10 bases matching TRBD2. The germline CDR1 and CDR2 sequences are SGHTA and FQGNSA. The CDR3 contains 14 residues. The ends lost 7 bases at V and 6 bases at J; junction bases unmatched: 6. Here the CDR3 reads CASTTASGGNEQFF. CDR3 DNA sequence: TGTGCCAGCACGACGGCTAGCGGGGGCAATGAGCAGTTCTTC.

CDR3 nucleotide sequence: TGCGCCAGCAGCGATCGACTGTCCCTGACGCAGTATTTT. Its protein is CASSDRLSLTQYF. The rearrangement links TRBV4-1 to TRBJ2-3; the D is unclear. This CDR3 has 13 amino acids. CDR1 and CDR2 (germline): MGHRA, YSYEKL. V lost 5 bases and J 9 bases, leaving 15 bases between the germline ends.

This clone was observed a single time. The chain uses TRBV14 and TRBJ1-1; D is uncertain. V was clipped by 2 bases and J by 3 bases, with 7 bases between them. The CDR3 length is 13 residues. Germline V gives CDR1 SGHDN, CDR2 FVKESK. The CDR3 sequence: CASSQHGDTEAFF. The CDR3 DNA reads as TGTGCCAGCAGCCAACATGGAGACACTGAAGCTTTCTTT.

The chain uses TRBV6-5 and TRBJ1-2, with D possibly matching TRBD1 (6 bases). CDR3 length: 14 residues. CDR1 and CDR2 (germline): MNHEY, SVGAGI. The V and J ends lost 4 bases and 2 bases respectively, with 11 bases between them. CDR3 amino acids: CASSSPTGNYGYTF. For the CDR3, the DNA is TGTGCCAGCAGTTCGCCCACAGGGAACTATGGCTACACCTTC.

Of note for this clone: The germline gene is not matched at one end of the junction; a read error may be the cause. The CDR3 reads CASSPDRGGETQYF. The CDR3 region has the DNA TGTGCTAGCAGCCCGGACAGGGGGGGAGAGACCCAGTACTTC. This sequence joins TRBV7-7 and TRBJ2-5; 10 nucleotides align to TRBD1. This CDR3 region has 14 residues. The germline V gene encodes CDR1 SSHAT and CDR2 FNYEAQ (reference sequence).

V gene TRBV18 combines with J gene TRBJ2-4; the D is unclear. This CDR3 spans 16 amino acids. V was clipped by 2 bases and J by 8 bases, with 19 bases between them. Germline V gives CDR1 KGHSH, CDR2 LQKENI. The CDR3 is CASSPYGQKTFDIQYF. The CDR3 DNA sequence: TGTGCCAGCTCACCATATGGTCAGAAGACTTTTGACATTCAGTACTTC. The variable domain in full, with the rest retrieved from reference TRBV18 and TRBJ2-4, is NAGVMQNPRHLVRRRGQEARLRCSPMKGHSHVYWYRQLPEEGLKFMVYLQKENIIDESGMPKERFSAEFPKEGPSILRIQQVVRGDSAAYFCASSPYGQKTFDIQYFGAGTRLSVL.

The chain links TRBV24-1 to TRBJ2-1; 8 bases are a match to TRBD2. V trimming: 1 base; J trimming: 3 bases; junction bases outside the gene matches: 7. Germline values: CDR1 KGHDR, CDR2 SFDVKD. This CDR3 contains 17 residues. CDR3 in DNA: TGTGCCACCAGTGATTTTTCGACTAGCGCAAACTACAATGAGCAGTTCTTC. Protein sequence: CATSDFSTSANYNEQFF.

Notes on this clone: Because the CDR3's place on the DNA is in doubt, the DNA is left out and the CDR3 is given as listed by TCRdb. The rearrangement joins TRBV2 to TRBJ1-6. Germline CDR1 SNHLY, CDR2 FYNNEI. With termini counted, the CDR3 has 14 amino acids. The chain's CDR3 is CASILAGGDSPLHF.

The rearrangement joins TRBV4-1 to TRBJ2-1, with 11 positions matching TRBD2. Trimming took 3 bases from V and 0 from J; bases not matched to a gene: 10. The CDR3 is 19 amino acids. The germline gives CDR1 MGHRA, CDR2 YSYEKL. The CDR3 nucleotides read TGCGCCAGCAGCCACCTGGGACTAGCGGATAAGAGCTCCTACAATGAGCAGTTCTTC. Residues: CASSHLGLADKSSYNEQFF.

V and J are TRBV7-8 and TRBJ1-3; 8 bases line up with TRBD1. The CDR3 is made up of 17 amino acids. V shed 1 base, J shed 2 bases, and the junction held 7 bases outside the gene matches. CDR1 is SGHVS and CDR2 is FQNEAQ in the germline V gene. The CDR3 DNA reads TGTGCCAGCAGCTTAGGAGCAGGGGGCATCGCTGGAAACACCATATATTTT. Its translation is CASSLGAGGIAGNTIYF.

V is TRBV19 and J is TRBJ1-1; unclear D gene. Germline CDR1 reads LNHDA; CDR2 reads SQIVND (reference sequence). This CDR3 region has 13 residues. V gave up 7 bases and J gave up 8 bases, with 17 bases separating them. The CDR3 coding sequence is TGTGCCAGTACCCCCCGTGAGGGAGGGGAAGCTTTCTTT. Translating it yields CASTPREGGEAFF.

This sequence joins TRBV6-1 and TRBJ1-4; maybe TRBD1 (6 bases). Germline loops: CDR1 MNHNS, CDR2 SASEGT. CDR3 length: 14 residues. The ends were cut back, 2 bases at V and 8 bases at J, with 12 bases in the middle. The CDR3 spells CASSERGGNEKLFF. DNA of the CDR3: TGTGCCAGCAGTGAAAGGGGGGGCAACGAAAAACTGTTTTTT.

The V call is TRBV5-6, the J call TRBJ2-7; D is possibly TRBD2 (5 bases). Trimming stripped 2 bases from V and 1 base from J, with 7 bases between. The CDR3 has 13 residues. Germline-derived CDR1 and CDR2 are SGHDT and YYEEEE. For the CDR3, the DNA is TGTGCCAGCAGCTTACTAGAGTCCTACGAGCAGTACGTC. This sequence encodes CASSLLESYEQYV.

V and J are TRBV7-6 and TRBJ1-2, with D perhaps matching TRBD1 (6 bases). Germline CDR1 is SGHVS and CDR2 is FNYEAQ. The CDR3 consists of 16 residues. Trimming cost V 1 base and J 5 bases, with 17 bases left between them. The CDR3 here is CASSLGTAPEIYGYTF. Here the CDR3 DNA reads TGTGCCAGCAGCTTAGGGACAGCCCCGGAAATTTATGGCTACACCTTC.

This chain joins TRBV5-6 and TRBJ2-6, with 7 positions matching TRBD1. The CDR3 has 15 residues. CDR1 SGHDT and CDR2 YYEEEE come from the germline V gene. The V segment lost 1 base and the J segment 9 bases; nucleotides outside the gene matches: 7. CDR3 DNA: TGTGCCAGCAGCTTGTCCCCACAGGGGCTCAACGTCCTGACTTTC. Its protein is CASSLSPQGLNVLTF.

The chain is built from TRBV2 and TRBJ1-2; D unresolved. Trimming cost V 5 bases and J 8 bases, with 6 bases left between them. There are 10 residues in the CDR3. Germline assignment: CDR1 SNHLY and CDR2 FYNNEI. CDR3 region: CASSRGGYTF. CDR3 bases: TGTGCCAGCAGTCGGGGAGGCTACACCTTC.